This T cell receptor beta chain was documented in a study of radiation and T cells in renal cell carcinoma. V was clipped by 1 base and J by 6 bases, with 9 bases between them. The CDR3 runs to 13 residues. Germline CDR1 SGHAT, CDR2 FQNNGV. The data were produced by immunoSEQ multiplex PCR, yet TCRdb's version contains in-frame clones alone and is incomplete. Among roughly 12,000 clones listed, more than 30% were seen once. Treatment denoted: 15 Gy SBRT to primary tumor, nephrectomy 4 weeks later. The chain employs TRBV11-2 and TRBJ1-2, with D hard to call. Material: tumor tissue, obtained from a patient whose treatment included radiotherapy and nephrectomy. The sequence was obtained from a man aged 55 to 69 with renal cell carcinoma. CDR3 coding DNA: TGTGCCAGCAGCTTAGGCGGGTATGATGGCTACACCTTC. Residues: CASSLGGYDGYTF. Drawing the rest from reference TRBV11-2 and TRBJ1-2, the complete variable domain is EAGVAQSPRYKIIEKRQSVAFWCNPISGHATLYWYQQILGQGPKLLIQFQNNGVVDDSQLPKDRFSAERLKGVDSTLKIQPAKLEDSAVYLCASSLGGYDGYTFGSGTRLTVV.